This T cell receptor (beta chain) was identified in a study of T cells in Graves' hyperthyroidism and ophthalmopathy. Hyperthyroidism of Graves' type that showed no ophthalmopathy progression within 18 months was stable. Criteria for exclusion of patients were uncontrolled infection, other autoimmune disease, pregnancy or lactation. Every diagnosis used clinical symptoms, serum thyroxine and TRAb, thyroid ultrasound and orbital computed tomography. In the case of this clonotype: The antigen remains undetermined.

It was RNA transcripts that yielded the amplified TCR beta CDR3 regions. An initial round of RT-PCR targeting the TCR CDR3 relied on the HTBI primer set. One entry per CDR3 protein, called by TCRdb with MiXCR from the multiplex PCR reads. The top ten hold about 20% of the sample, which has about 560,000 distinct CDR3 sequences, roughly a sixth seen once. Regarding the study as a whole: Separating ophthalmopathy from stable hyperthyroidism was achieved by a 13 V-J model.

Material for sequencing was blood. The clonotype was recovered from a woman aged 18-29 years with Graves' hyperthyroidism.

The CDR3 sequence: CASSLFGTSTDTQYF. Here the CDR3 DNA reads TGTGCCAGCAGCTTATTCGGGACTAGCACAGATACGCAGTATTTT. The J gene is TRBJ2-3, the V gene TRBV13; weak D call: TRBD2 (6 bases). The V and J ends lost 2 bases and 0 bases respectively, with 9 bases between them. Germline V CDR1 and CDR2: PRHDT, FYEKMQ (reference sequence). This CDR3 contains 15 residues. The variable domain in full, completed from reference TRBV13 and TRBJ2-3, reads AAGVIQSPRHLIKEKRETATLKCYPIPRHDTVYWYQQGPGQDPQFLISFYEKMQSDKGSIPDRFSAQQFSDYHSELNMSSLELGDSALYFCASSLFGTSTDTQYFGPGTRLTVL.